This T cell receptor (beta chain) was sequenced in a study of T cell responses to AZD1222 COVID-19 vaccine. The CDR3 length is 15 residues. CDR1 is MGHDK, CDR2 SYGVNS, per germline. J gave up 9 bases and V 1 base, and 4 bases lay outside the gene matches. Assay used: immunoSEQ multiplex PCR; TCRdb lists only in-frame clones, some missing. The sample lists under 150,000 clones; roughly 92% were seen once. Here the sequenced sample was peripheral blood, taken 28 days after the second AZD1222 dose. This chain connects TRBV25-1 to TRBJ1-6, with 9 bases that match TRBD1. This TCR was sampled from an adult who received the AZD1222 COVID-19 vaccine. CDR3 region: CASSESTGGPSPLHF. For the CDR3, the DNA is TGTGCCAGCAGTGAATCCACAGGGGGCCCTTCACCCCTCCACTTT.